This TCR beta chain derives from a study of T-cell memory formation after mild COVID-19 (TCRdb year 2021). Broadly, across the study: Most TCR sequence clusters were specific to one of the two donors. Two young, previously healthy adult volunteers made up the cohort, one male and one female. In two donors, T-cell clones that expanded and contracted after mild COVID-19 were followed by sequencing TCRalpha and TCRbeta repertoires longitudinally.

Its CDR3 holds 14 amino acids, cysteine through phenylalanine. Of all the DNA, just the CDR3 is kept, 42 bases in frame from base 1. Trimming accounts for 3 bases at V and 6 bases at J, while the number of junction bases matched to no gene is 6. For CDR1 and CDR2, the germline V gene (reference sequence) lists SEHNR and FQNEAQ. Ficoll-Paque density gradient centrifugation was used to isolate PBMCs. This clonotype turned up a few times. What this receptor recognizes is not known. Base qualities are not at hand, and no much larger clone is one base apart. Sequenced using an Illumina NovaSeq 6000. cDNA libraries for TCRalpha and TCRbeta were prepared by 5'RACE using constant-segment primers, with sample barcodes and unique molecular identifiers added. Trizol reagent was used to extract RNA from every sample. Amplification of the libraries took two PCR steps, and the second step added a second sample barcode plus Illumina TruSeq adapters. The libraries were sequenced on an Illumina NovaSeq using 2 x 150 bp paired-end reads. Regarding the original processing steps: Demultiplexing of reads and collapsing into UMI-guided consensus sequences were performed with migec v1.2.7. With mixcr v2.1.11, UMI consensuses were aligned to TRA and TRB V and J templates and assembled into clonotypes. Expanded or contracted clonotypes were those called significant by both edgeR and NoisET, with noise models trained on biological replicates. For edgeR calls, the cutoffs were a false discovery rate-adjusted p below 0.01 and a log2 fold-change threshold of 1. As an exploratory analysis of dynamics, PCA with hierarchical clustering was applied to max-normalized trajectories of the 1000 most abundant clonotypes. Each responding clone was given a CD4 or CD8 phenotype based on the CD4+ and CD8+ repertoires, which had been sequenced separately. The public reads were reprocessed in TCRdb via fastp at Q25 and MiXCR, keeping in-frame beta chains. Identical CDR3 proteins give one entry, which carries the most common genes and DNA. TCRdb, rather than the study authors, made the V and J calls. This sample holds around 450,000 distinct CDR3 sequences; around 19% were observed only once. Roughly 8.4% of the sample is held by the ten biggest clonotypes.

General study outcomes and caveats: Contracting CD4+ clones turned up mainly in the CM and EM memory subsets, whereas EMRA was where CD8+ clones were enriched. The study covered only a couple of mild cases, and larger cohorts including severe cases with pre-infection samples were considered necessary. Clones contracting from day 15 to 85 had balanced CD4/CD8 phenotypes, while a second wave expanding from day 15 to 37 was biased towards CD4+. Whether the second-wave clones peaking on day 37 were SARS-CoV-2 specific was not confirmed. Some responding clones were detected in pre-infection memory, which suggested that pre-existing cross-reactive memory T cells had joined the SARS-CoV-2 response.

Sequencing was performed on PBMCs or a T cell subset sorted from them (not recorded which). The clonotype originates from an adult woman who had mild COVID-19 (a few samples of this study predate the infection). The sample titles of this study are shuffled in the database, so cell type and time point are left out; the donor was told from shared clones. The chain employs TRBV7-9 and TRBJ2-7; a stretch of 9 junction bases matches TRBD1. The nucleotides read TGTGCCAGCAGCTTGGGACAGGGAATCGGCGAGCAGTACTTC. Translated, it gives CASSLGQGIGEQYF.